This T cell receptor (beta chain) originates from a study of PD-1 blockade in classical Hodgkin lymphoma. Study-wide results and caveats: Healthy donors reportedly exceeded newly diagnosed patients in baseline TCR diversity.

Measured with immunoSEQ multiplex PCR; TCRdb has only the in-frame clones, and not every one. The data hold tens of thousands of clones, with roughly 93% observed a single time. For this clone: The antigen remains unidentified.

The CDR3 contains 14 residues. V was clipped by 2 bases and J by 6 bases, with 13 bases between them. Germline V gene data show CDR1 as MNHNS and CDR2 as SASEGT. Time point denoted: newly diagnosed, previously untreated cHL patient sample. Material: peripheral blood mononuclear cells (PBMCs). The source is a human donor with classical Hodgkin lymphoma. This chain uses TRBV6-1 with TRBJ1-2; no definite D call. CDR3 protein: CASSERPDHHGYTF. CDR3 DNA sequence: TGTGCCAGCAGTGAACGGCCAGATCACCATGGCTACACCTTC.